What follows are 25 T cell receptor beta chains derived from one specimen sequenced in a study of T cells in Graves' hyperthyroidism and ophthalmopathy. Amplification yielded TCR beta CDR3 regions, with RNA transcripts as the source. Using the HTBI primer set, a first-round RT-PCR was run on the TCR CDR3. A single record per CDR3 protein comes from TCRdb applying MiXCR to the multiplex PCR reads. Altogether 640,000 or so distinct CDR3 sequences are present, roughly 14% being singletons, with the ten largest covering about 4%. The sequenced material came from blood. The receptors shown here come from a woman in her forties with Graves' ophthalmopathy.

This clonotype was seen ten or more times. V is TRBV6-1 and J is TRBJ2-7; D is tentatively TRBD1 or TRBD2 (5 bases each). The V and J ends lost 4 bases and 1 base respectively, with 14 bases between them. This CDR3 contains 15 residues. Per germline, CDR1 MNHNS and CDR2 SASEGT. CDR3 region: CASSGRTSLSYEQYF. The CDR3 coding sequence is TGTGCCAGCAGTGGGAGGACATCCCTATCCTACGAGCAGTACTTC.

This clonotype was seen ten or more times. One end of the junction does not line up with germline, which may come from a read error. J is TRBJ2-5 and V is TRBV28, with 9 bases matching TRBD2. The CDR3 runs to 14 residues. Germline CDR1 and CDR2: MDHEN and SYDVKM. This CDR3 is CASGDGTSQETRYF. CDR3 nucleotides: TGTGCCAGCGGGGACGGGACTAGCCAAGAGACCCGGTACTTC.

DNA of the CDR3: TGTGCCACCAGTGACCCAAGACAGACCACCGGGGAGCTGTTTTTT. As protein: CATSDPRQTTGELFF. V usage is TRBV24-1 and J usage is TRBJ2-2, with D tentatively TRBD1 (5 bases). The germline gives CDR1 KGHDR, CDR2 SFDVKD. V lost 4 bases and J 4 bases, leaving 12 bases between the germline ends. CDR3 length equals 15 residues.

This clonotype was seen repeatedly, ten times or more. J is TRBJ2-2 and V is TRBV18; D not certain. The V gene lost 5 bases and the J gene lost 3 bases, with 10 bases spanning the gap. This CDR3 has 14 amino acids. The germline gives CDR1 KGHSH, CDR2 LQKENI. The CDR3 sequence is CASSSARHTGELFF. Written as DNA, the CDR3 is TGTGCCAGCTCATCGGCTAGACACACCGGGGAGCTGTTTTTT.

In this sample, this clonotype turned up many times. The chain joins TRBV4-2 to TRBJ2-7; D uncertain. The V end was cut by 0 bases, the J end by 2 bases, with 8 bases between. Looked up from germline, CDR1 is LGHNA and CDR2 is YNFKEQ. This CDR3 contains 14 residues. This chain's CDR3 is CASSQDYGTYEQYF. The CDR3 nucleotides read TGTGCCAGCAGCCAAGATTATGGAACCTACGAGCAGTACTTC.

This chain uses TRBV4-1 with TRBJ1-2, with 7 bases identical to TRBD1. With V trimmed by 0 bases and J by 4 bases, 8 bases remained unmatched. Germline assignment: CDR1 MGHRA and CDR2 YSYEKL. The CDR3 spans 16 residues. In DNA, the CDR3 is TGCGCCAGCAGCCAAGATGAGGGGGCGGTGAGCTATGGCTACACCTTC. This codes for CASSQDEGAVSYGYTF.

This clonotype appeared many times. This chain uses TRBV6-2 or TRBV6-3 with TRBJ2-6, with unresolved D. CDR1 is MNHEY, CDR2 SVGEGT, per germline. Trimming stripped 7 bases from V and 0 bases from J, with 10 bases between. There are 15 residues in the CDR3. DNA of the CDR3: TGTGCCAGCACCCTGAGAAGCTCTGGGGCCAACGTCCTGACTTTC. Translating it yields CASTLRSSGANVLTF.

This clonotype has a count of ten or more. V usage is TRBV27 and J usage is TRBJ2-5; 10 bases match TRBD1. J was trimmed by 2 bases and V by 0 bases; bases with no gene match: 9. Germline V lookup: CDR1 MNHEY, CDR2 SMNVEV (reference sequence). The CDR3 is made up of 18 amino acids. CDR3 amino acids: CASSLSASTDRGQETQYF. In DNA, the CDR3 is TGTGCCAGCAGTTTATCAGCGAGTACGGACAGGGGGCAAGAGACCCAGTACTTC.

This clonotype was counted at least ten times. One end of the junction is discordant with germline, which a read error may explain. This CDR3 reads CASSLTGKVGHTF. In DNA, the CDR3 is TGTGCCAGCAGTTTAACAGGGAAGGTTGGCCACACCTTC. The chain uses TRBV28 and TRBJ1-2; possible D gene TRBD1, 6 bases. Germline V gene sequence: CDR1 MDHEN, CDR2 SYDVKM. This CDR3 has 13 residues.

This clonotype appeared many times. The V and J genes are TRBV5-1 and TRBJ1-1; D gene uncertain. Per the germline V gene, CDR1 is SGHRS and CDR2 is YFSETQ. V lost 1 base, J lost 2 bases, and 12 bases lay in between. The CDR3 extends over 15 amino acids. The chain's CDR3 is CASSLMGARNTEAFF. The CDR3 DNA is TGCGCCAGCAGCTTGATGGGCGCCAGAAACACTGAAGCTTTCTTT.

The J gene is TRBJ1-3, the V gene TRBV6-1; D gene ambiguous. The V end was cut by 7 bases, the J end by 0 bases, with 10 bases between. CDR1 and CDR2 (germline): MNHNS, SASEGT. The CDR3 length is 14 residues. The CDR3, as DNA: TGTGCCAGCAAACAGTGGCTCTCTGGAAACACCATATATTTT. Protein sequence: CASKQWLSGNTIYF.

The V gene is TRBV18, the J gene TRBJ2-5; TRBD2 might be the D (5 bases). Germline values: CDR1 KGHSH, CDR2 LQKENI. The CDR3 is 14 residues long. The ends were cut back, 3 bases at V and 1 base at J, with 9 bases in the middle. The CDR3 bases are TGTGCCAGCTCACCGGGAGTCTCCCAAGAGACCCAGTACTTC. Residues: CASSPGVSQETQYF.

This chain links TRBV6-2 or TRBV6-3 with TRBJ1-1; tentatively, D is TRBD1 (5 bases). Between the trimmed V and J ends, which lost 2 bases and 2 bases, there was a span of 18 bases. CDR1 and CDR2 (germline): MNHEY, SVGEGT. The CDR3 loop spans 17 amino acids. DNA for the CDR3: TGTGCCAGCAGTTACGGGAGGGGCTCCTCTATTAACACTGAAGCTTTCTTT. Its translation: CASSYGRGSSINTEAFF.

The table lists this clonotype with many counts. The V and J genes are TRBV2 and TRBJ1-2; D call uncertain. The CDR3 is made up of 11 amino acids. Trimming shortened V by 6 bases and J by 4 bases, and 6 bases separated the two germline ends. The germline CDR1 and CDR2 sequences are SNHLY and FYNNEI. The CDR3 DNA sequence: TGTGCCAGCAGCGCTGCCTATGGCTACACCTTC. It codes for CASSAAYGYTF.

Ten or more counts support this clonotype. V gene TRBV24-1 combines with J gene TRBJ1-1; D is unclear. This CDR3 has 13 amino acids. Trimming pared 6 bases from V and 1 base from J, leaving 8 bases between. Per the germline V gene, CDR1 is KGHDR and CDR2 is SFDVKD. CDR3 sequence reads: CATSSARNTEAFF. The CDR3 bases are TGTGCCACCAGTTCCGCCCGGAACACTGAAGCTTTCTTT.

This clonotype was picked up many times. The V and J genes are TRBV20-1 and TRBJ2-2, with D possibly TRBD2 on 6 matching bases. This CDR3 is 17 amino acids long. In germline, CDR1 is DFQATT, CDR2 SNEGSKA (reference sequence). V was shortened by 0 bases and J by 0 bases, with 14 bases between the two germline ends. The chain's CDR3 is CSARDGEAGSNTGELFF. The CDR3 nucleotides read TGCAGTGCTAGAGATGGGGAGGCGGGATCGAACACCGGGGAGCTGTTTTTT.

This clonotype appeared a few times. The chain employs TRBV10-1 and TRBJ1-1; no reliable D call. The CDR3 covers 14 residues. CDR1 WNHNN and CDR2 SYGVQD come from the germline V gene (reference sequence). V dropped 0 bases and J dropped 7 bases, with 12 bases sitting between them. The chain's CDR3 is CASSESGRGREAFF. CDR3 bases: TGCGCCAGCAGTGAGTCCGGGAGAGGGCGTGAAGCTTTCTTT.

The table lists this clonotype with many counts. The chain combines TRBV6-1 with TRBJ2-2; D is ambiguous. V lost 7 bases to trimming and J lost 1 base, with 16 bases between them. The CDR3 sequence is 16 residues long. Germline V gives CDR1 MNHNS, CDR2 SASEGT. The CDR3 protein is CASKEVGSMNTGELFF. CDR3 nucleotides: TGTGCCAGCAAGGAAGTCGGAAGCATGAACACCGGGGAGCTGTTTTTT.

Worth noting for this clonotype: This CDR3 is missing its conserved last phenylalanine or tryptophan, likely due to a read error. The chain carries TRBV7-2 and TRBJ1-2; TRBD1 agrees at 8 bases. V trimming: 5 bases; J trimming: 6 bases; junction bases outside the gene matches: 5. The CDR3 sequence is 13 residues long. Per the germline V gene, CDR1 is SGHTA and CDR2 is FQGNSA. The CDR3 nucleotides read TGTGCCAGCAGCCCGACAGGGGCGCATGGCTACACCCTC. This encodes CASSPTGAHGYTL.

The table lists this clonotype with many counts. J is TRBJ2-2 and V is TRBV12-5; weak D call: TRBD2 (6 bases). V was cut by 0 bases and J by 3 bases, with 11 bases left in between. There are 16 residues in the CDR3. The germline V gene encodes CDR1 LGHNT and CDR2 FRNRAP. In nucleotides, the CDR3 is TGTGCTAGTGGTTTGGTAATAGGGGACTACACCGGGGAGCTGTTTTTT. Translated: CASGLVIGDYTGELFF.

This clonotype was counted many times. V gene TRBV29-1 combines with J gene TRBJ2-7; TRBD1 aligns across 8 bases. The CDR3 extends over 14 amino acids. In germline, CDR1 is SQVTM, CDR2 ANQGSEA. V lost 4 bases to trimming and J lost 4 bases; unmatched junction nucleotides: 9. CDR3 amino acids: CSVGKGQDEYEQYF. In nucleotides, the CDR3 is TGCAGCGTTGGCAAGGGACAGGATGAATACGAGCAGTACTTC.

The sample holds many counts of this clonotype. The J gene is TRBJ1-3, the V gene TRBV2; tentatively, D is TRBD1 (5 bases). Germline V gene data show CDR1 as SNHLY and CDR2 as FYNNEI. The CDR3 length is 17 residues. Trimming took off 1 base at V and 0 bases at J, with 13 bases between the two ends. The CDR3 protein is CASSEEGFTSSGNTIYF. CDR3 DNA: TGTGCCAGCAGTGAAGAGGGGTTTACCAGCTCTGGAAACACCATATATTTT. Variable domain in full (rest from reference TRBV2 and TRBJ1-3): EPEVTQTPSHQVTQMGQEVILRCVPISNHLYFYWYRQILGQKVEFLVSFYNNEISEKSEIFDDQFSVERPDGSNFTLKIRSTKLEDSAMYFCASSEEGFTSSGNTIYFGEGSWLTVV.

There are many counts of this clonotype. V usage is TRBV28 and J usage is TRBJ2-5, with 12 positions matching TRBD2. There are 16 residues in the CDR3. Trimming cost V 4 bases and J 5 bases; bases outside gene matches: 8. Germline V gene sequence: CDR1 MDHEN, CDR2 SYDVKM. CDR3 DNA: TGTGCCAGCAGTTCGTCTAGCGGGAGGGCCGCCGAGACCCAGTACTTC. Residues: CASSSSSGRAAETQYF.

J is TRBJ2-2 and V is TRBV10-3; D might be TRBD2 (6 bases). Germline V CDR1 and CDR2: ENHRY, SYGVKD. V lost 2 bases and J lost 4, with 11 bases in between. The CDR3 runs 15 residues. The CDR3 loop is CAISERAGSTGELFF. CDR3 coding DNA: TGTGCCATCAGTGAGCGAGCGGGCTCCACCGGGGAGCTGTTTTTT.

This clonotype has a count of ten or more. V is TRBV10-3 and J is TRBJ2-5; possibly TRBD1 for D (5 bases). CDR3 size: 12 residues. Trimming removed 10 bases at V and 1 base at J, with 10 bases between. The V gene's germline CDR1 is ENHRY and CDR2 SYGVKD. The CDR3 region has the DNA TGTGCCACCACCGACAGCCAAGAGACCCAGTACTTC. It codes for CATTDSQETQYF.